This record covers a single T cell receptor beta chain. The data originate from a study of blood T cell repertoires in COVID-19. Study at large: Acute-phase and convalescent COVID-19 samples originated in the United States, Italy and Spain. From T cells, B-cell-depleted T cells, or PBMCs came the material, which was cDNA or gDNA.

This CDR3 contains 12 residues. V lost 5 bases, J lost 12 bases, and 16 bases lay in between. Per the original data handling: Cell counts per sample came from amplifying reference gene primers. Data came from immunoSEQ multiplex PCR; TCRdb stores just in-frame clones and leaves some out. From that table come the V and J calls and clone size; the DNA was used to work out D and trimming. The data show 100,000 to 150,000 clones, 81% seen once. The gene calls are TRBV12-3 or TRBV12-4 and TRBJ1-1, with D perhaps matching TRBD1 (5 bases). This TCR derives from a woman aged 55-70 years with active or convalescent COVID-19. Source material: peripheral blood. CDR3 DNA sequence: TGTGCCAGCAGTCCGGGGGTAGGGGTGACTTTCTTT. Protein: CASSPGVGVTFF.